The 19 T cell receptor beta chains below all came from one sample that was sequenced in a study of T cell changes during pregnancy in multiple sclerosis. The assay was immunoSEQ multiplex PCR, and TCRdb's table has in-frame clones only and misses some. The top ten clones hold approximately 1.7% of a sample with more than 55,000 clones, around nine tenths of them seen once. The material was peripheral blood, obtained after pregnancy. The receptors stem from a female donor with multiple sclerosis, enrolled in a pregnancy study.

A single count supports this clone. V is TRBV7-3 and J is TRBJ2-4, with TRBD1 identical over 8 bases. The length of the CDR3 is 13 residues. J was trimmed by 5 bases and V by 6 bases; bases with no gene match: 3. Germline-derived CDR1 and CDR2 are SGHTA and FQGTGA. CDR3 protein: CASRGTGENIQYF. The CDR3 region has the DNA TGTGCCAGCAGAGGGACAGGTGAAAACATTCAGTACTTC.

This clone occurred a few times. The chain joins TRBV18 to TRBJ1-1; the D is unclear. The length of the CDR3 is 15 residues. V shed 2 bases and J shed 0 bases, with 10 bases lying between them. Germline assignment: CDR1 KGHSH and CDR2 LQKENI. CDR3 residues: CASSPGSPLNTEAFF. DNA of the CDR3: TGTGCCAGCTCACCAGGCAGTCCTCTGAACACTGAAGCTTTCTTT.

The CDR3 loop is CASSADRGPYGYTF. CDR3 bases: TGTGCCAGCAGTGCGGACAGGGGGCCCTATGGCTACACCTTC. This rearrangement joins TRBV6-6 to TRBJ1-2, with 11 bases aligning to TRBD1. In germline, CDR1 is MNHNY, CDR2 SVGAGI (reference sequence). V was pared by 5 bases and J by 4 bases, with 3 bases of the junction left unmatched. The CDR3 runs to 14 residues.

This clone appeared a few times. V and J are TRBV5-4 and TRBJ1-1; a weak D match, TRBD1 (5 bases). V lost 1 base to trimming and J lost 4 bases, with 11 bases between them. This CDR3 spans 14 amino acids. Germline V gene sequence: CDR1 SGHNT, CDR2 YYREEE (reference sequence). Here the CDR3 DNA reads TGTGCCAGCAGCTTGCAGGGAACGGGCACTGAAGCTTTCTTT. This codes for CASSLQGTGTEAFF. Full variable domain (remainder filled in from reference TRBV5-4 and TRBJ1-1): ETGVTQSPTHLIKTRGQQVTLRCSSQSGHNTVSWYQQALGQGPQFIFQYYREEENGRGNFPPRFSGLQFPNYSSELNVNALELDDSALYLCASSLQGTGTEAFFGQGTRLTVV.

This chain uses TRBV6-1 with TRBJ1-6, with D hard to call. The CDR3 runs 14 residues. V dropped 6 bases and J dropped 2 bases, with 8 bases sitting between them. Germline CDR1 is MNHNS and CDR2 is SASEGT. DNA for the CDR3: TGTGCCAGCAGGGCCCGGGCCTATAATTCACCCCTCCACTTT. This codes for CASRARAYNSPLHF.

The CDR3 loop reads CASSSTKTGGSYYGYTF. Here the CDR3 DNA reads TGTGCCAGCAGTTCGACCAAAACAGGGGGCTCTTACTATGGCTACACCTTC. The V and J genes are TRBV28 and TRBJ1-2; TRBD1 aligns across 9 bases. The germline CDR1 and CDR2 sequences are MDHEN and SYDVKM. V dropped 4 bases and J dropped 3; count of bases not matched to a gene: 12. CDR3 length: 17 amino acids.

CDR3 sequence (DNA): TGTGCCAGCAGCGTAGCTACAGGGACTAACTATGGCTACACCTTC. As protein: CASSVATGTNYGYTF. V and J are TRBV9 and TRBJ1-2, with D possibly being TRBD1 (6 bases). Germline V gives CDR1 SGDLS, CDR2 YYNGEE. CDR3 length equals 15 residues. The V and J ends lost 0 bases and 0 bases respectively, with 9 bases between them.

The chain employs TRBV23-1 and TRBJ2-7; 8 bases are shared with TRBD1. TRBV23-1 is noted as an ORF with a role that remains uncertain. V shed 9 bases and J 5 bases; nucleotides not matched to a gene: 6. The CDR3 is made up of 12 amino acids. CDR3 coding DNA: TGCGCCAGACGGACAGGGAACAACGAGCAGTACTTC. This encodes CARRTGNNEQYF.

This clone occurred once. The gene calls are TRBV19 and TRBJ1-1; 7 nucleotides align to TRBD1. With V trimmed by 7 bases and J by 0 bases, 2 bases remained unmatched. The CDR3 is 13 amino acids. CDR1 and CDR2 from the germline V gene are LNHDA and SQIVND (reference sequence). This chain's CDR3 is CASKTGLNTEAFF. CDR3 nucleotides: TGTGCCAGTAAGACAGGGTTGAACACTGAAGCTTTCTTT.

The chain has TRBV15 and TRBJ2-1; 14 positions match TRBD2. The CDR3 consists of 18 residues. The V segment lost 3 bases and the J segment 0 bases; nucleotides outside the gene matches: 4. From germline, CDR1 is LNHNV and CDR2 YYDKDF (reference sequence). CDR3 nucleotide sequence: TGTGCCACCAGCAGGGTAGGACTAGCGGGGGGCTCCTACAATGAGCAGTTCTTC. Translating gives CATSRVGLAGGSYNEQFF. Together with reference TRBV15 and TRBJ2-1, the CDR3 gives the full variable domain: DAMVIQNPRYQVTQFGKPVTLSCSQTLNHNVMYWYQQKSSQAPKLLFHYYDKDFNNEADTPDNFQSRRPNTSFCFLDIRSPGLGDTAMYLCATSRVGLAGGSYNEQFFGPGTRLTVL.

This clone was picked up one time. The CDR3 here is CASSQDRGYNSPLHF. The CDR3 bases are TGCGCCAGCAGCCAAGACAGGGGATATAATTCACCCCTCCACTTT. This chain links TRBV4-3 with TRBJ1-6; the D gene is possibly TRBD1 (6 bases). V was shortened by 0 bases and J by 4 bases, with 7 bases between the two germline ends. CDR3 length equals 15 residues. Germline V lookup: CDR1 LGHNA, CDR2 YSLEER.

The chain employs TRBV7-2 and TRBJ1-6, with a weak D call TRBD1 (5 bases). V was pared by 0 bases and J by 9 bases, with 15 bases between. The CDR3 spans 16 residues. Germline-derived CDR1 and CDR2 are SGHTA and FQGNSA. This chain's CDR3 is CASSLARLLGASPLHF. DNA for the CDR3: TGTGCCAGCAGCTTAGCTCGGTTGCTAGGGGCTTCACCCCTCCACTTT.

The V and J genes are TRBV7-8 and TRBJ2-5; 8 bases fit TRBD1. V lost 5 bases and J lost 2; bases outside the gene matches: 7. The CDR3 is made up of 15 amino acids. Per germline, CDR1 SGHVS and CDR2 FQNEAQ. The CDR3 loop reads CASSQTRTGQETQYF. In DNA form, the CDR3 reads TGTGCCAGCAGCCAAACCCGGACAGGGCAAGAGACCCAGTACTTC.

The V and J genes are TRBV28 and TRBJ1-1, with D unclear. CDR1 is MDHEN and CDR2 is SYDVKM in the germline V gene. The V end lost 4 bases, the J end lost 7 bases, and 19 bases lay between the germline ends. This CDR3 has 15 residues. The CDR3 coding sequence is TGTGCCAGCAGTTCTTTTGGTAGAGTGTCTTTTGAAGCTTTCTTT. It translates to CASSSFGRVSFEAFF.

In DNA form, the CDR3 reads TGTGCCAGCCGTAGGGGACTAGCGGGGGACAATGAGCAGTTCTTC. This encodes CASRRGLAGDNEQFF. This sequence joins TRBV13 and TRBJ2-1, with TRBD2 matching 14 bases. The CDR3 sequence is 15 residues long. The junction had 5 bases not matched to a gene; V was cut back by 8 bases and J by 5 bases. The germline V gene encodes CDR1 PRHDT and CDR2 FYEKMQ (reference sequence).

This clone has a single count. The CDR3 DNA follows: TGTGCCAGCAGCGTTAGCGGGGGGAGCTCCTACGAGCAGTACTTC. Protein: CASSVSGGSSYEQYF. This chain links TRBV7-2 with TRBJ2-7; TRBD2 matches at 10 bases. Per the germline V gene, CDR1 is SGHTA and CDR2 is FQGNSA. The CDR3 has 15 amino acids. V was clipped by 5 bases and J by 0 bases; unmatched bases: 4.

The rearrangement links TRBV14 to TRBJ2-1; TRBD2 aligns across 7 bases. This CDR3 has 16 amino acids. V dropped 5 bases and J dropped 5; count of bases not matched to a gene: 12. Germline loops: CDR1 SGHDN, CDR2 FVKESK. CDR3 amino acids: CASSMKRGLRNNEQFF. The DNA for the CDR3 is TGTGCCAGCAGCATGAAGCGGGGCCTCCGAAACAATGAGCAGTTCTTC.

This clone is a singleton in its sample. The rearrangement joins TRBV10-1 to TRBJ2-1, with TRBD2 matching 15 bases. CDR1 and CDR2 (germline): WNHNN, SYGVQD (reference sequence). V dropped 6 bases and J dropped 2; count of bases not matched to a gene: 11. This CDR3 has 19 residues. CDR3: CASSGTSGGTVVPYNEQFF. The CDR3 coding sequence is TGCGCCAGCAGCGGGACTAGCGGGGGGACCGTTGTACCCTACAATGAGCAGTTCTTC.

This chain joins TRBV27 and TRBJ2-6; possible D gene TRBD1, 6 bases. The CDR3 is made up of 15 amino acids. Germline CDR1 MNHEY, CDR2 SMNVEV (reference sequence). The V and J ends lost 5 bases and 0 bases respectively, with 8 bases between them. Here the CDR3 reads CASSDRSSGANVLTF. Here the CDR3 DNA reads TGTGCCAGCAGTGACAGGAGCTCTGGGGCCAACGTCCTGACTTTC.